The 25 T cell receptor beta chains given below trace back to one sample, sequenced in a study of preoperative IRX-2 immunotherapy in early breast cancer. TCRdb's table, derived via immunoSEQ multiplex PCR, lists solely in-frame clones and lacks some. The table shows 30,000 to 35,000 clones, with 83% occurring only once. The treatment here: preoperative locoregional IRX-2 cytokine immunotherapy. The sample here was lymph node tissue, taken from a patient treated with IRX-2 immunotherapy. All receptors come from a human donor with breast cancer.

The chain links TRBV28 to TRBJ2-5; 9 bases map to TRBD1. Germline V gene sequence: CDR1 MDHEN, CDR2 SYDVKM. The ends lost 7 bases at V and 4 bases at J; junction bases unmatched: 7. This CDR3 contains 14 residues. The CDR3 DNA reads TGTGCCAGCACCCCCGGGACAGGGAGAGAGACCCAGTACTTC. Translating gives CASTPGTGRETQYF.

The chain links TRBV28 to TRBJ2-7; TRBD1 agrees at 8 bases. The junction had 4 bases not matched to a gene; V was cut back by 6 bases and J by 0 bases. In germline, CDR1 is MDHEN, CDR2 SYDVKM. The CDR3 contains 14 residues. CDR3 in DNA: TGTGCCAGCAGGAGACAGGGGCGCTCCTACGAGCAGTACTTC. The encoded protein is CASRRQGRSYEQYF.

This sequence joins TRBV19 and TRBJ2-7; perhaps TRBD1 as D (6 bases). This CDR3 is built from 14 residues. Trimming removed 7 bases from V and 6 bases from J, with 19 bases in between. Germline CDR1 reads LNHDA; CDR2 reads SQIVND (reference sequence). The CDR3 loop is CASNTGRGGSEQYF. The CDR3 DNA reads TGTGCCAGTAATACGGGAAGAGGGGGATCCGAGCAGTACTTC. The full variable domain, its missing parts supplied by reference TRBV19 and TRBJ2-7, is DGGITQSPKYLFRKEGQNVTLSCEQNLNHDAMYWYRQDPGQGLRLIYYSQIVNDFQKGDIAEGYSVSREKKESFPLTVTSAQKNPTAFYLCASNTGRGGSEQYFGPGTRLTVT.

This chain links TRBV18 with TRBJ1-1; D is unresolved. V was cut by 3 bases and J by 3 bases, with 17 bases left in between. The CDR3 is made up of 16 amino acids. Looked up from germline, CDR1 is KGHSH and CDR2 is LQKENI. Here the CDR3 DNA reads TGTGCCAGCTCACCTCACACTATGAATTTGTACACTGAAGCTTTCTTT. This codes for CASSPHTMNLYTEAFF. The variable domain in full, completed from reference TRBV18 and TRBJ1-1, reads NAGVMQNPRHLVRRRGQEARLRCSPMKGHSHVYWYRQLPEEGLKFMVYLQKENIIDESGMPKERFSAEFPKEGPSILRIQQVVRGDSAAYFCASSPHTMNLYTEAFFGQGTRLTVV.

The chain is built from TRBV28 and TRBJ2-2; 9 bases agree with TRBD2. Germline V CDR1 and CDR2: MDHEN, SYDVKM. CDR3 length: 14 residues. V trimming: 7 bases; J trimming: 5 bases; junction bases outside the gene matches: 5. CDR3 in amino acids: CASNRLAGTGELFF. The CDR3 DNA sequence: TGTGCCAGCAACCGCCTAGCGGGGACCGGGGAGCTGTTTTTT.

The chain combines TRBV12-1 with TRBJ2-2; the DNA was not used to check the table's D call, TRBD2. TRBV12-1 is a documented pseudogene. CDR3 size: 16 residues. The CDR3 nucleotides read TGTGCCAGCAGCTTTGTTGCGGAACTGAACACCGGGGAGCTGTTTTTT. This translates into CASSFVAELNTGELFF.

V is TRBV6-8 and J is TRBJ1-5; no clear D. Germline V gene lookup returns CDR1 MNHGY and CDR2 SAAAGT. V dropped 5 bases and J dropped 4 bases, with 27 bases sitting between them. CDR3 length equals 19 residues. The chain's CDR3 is CASSEKNFGSMWGNQPQHF. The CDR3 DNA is TGTGCCAGCAGTGAGAAAAATTTCGGGAGTATGTGGGGTAATCAGCCCCAGCATTTT.

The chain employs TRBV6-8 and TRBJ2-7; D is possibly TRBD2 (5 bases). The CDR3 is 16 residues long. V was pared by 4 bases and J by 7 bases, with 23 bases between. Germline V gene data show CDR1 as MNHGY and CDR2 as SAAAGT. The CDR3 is CASSFLSAEWFVEQYF. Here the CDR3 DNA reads TGTGCCAGCAGTTTCCTTTCAGCGGAATGGTTTGTAGAGCAGTACTTC.

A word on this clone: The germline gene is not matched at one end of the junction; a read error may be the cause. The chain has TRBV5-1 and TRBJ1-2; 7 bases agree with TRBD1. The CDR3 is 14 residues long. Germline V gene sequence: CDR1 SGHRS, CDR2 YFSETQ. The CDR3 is CASHSENDRATSIF. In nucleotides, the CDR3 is TGCGCCAGCCACTCAGAAAACGACAGGGCTACTTCAATCTTC.

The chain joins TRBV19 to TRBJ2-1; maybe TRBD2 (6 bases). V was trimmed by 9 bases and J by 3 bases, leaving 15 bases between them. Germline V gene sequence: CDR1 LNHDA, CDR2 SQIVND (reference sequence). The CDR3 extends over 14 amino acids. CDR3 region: CASQGLRNYNEQFF. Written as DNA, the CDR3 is TGTGCCAGCCAGGGACTGCGAAACTACAATGAGCAGTTCTTC.

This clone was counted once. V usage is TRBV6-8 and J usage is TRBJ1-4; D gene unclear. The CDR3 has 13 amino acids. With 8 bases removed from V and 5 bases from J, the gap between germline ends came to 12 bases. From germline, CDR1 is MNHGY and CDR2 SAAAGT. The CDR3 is CASRRLLNEKLFF. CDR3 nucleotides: TGTGCCAGCCGGCGGCTGTTGAATGAAAAACTGTTTTTT.

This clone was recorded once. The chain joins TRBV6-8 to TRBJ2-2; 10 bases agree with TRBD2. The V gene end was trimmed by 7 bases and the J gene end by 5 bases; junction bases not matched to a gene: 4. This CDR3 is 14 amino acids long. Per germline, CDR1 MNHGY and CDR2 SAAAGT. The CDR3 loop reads CASTGLAETGELFF. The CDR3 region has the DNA TGTGCCAGCACCGGACTAGCGGAGACCGGGGAGCTGTTTTTT.

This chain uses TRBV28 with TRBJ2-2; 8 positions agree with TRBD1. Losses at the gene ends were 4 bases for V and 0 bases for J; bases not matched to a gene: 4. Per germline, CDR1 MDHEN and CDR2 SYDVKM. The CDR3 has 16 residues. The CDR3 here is CASSSMDRANTGELFF. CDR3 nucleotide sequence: TGTGCCAGCAGTTCCATGGACAGGGCGAACACCGGGGAGCTGTTTTTT.

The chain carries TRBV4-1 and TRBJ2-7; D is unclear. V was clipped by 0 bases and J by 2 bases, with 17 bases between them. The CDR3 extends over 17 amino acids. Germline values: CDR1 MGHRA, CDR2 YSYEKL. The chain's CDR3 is CASSQESSRSGAYEQYF. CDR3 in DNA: TGCGCCAGCAGCCAAGAGTCCAGTAGGTCAGGAGCCTACGAGCAGTACTTC.

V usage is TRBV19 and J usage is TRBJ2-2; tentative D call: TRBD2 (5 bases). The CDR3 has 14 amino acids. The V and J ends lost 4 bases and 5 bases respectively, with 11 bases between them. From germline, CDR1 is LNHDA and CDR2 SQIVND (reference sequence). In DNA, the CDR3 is TGTGCCAGTAGTACCCGGGGAGCGACCGGGGAGCTGTTTTTT. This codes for CASSTRGATGELFF.

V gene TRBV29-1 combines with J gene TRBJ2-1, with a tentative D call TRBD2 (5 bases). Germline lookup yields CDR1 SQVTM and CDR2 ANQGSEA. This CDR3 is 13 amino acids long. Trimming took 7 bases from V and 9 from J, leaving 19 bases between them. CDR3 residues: CSDPTHTGSEQFF. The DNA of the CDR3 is TGCAGCGACCCAACTCATACGGGGAGTGAGCAGTTCTTC.

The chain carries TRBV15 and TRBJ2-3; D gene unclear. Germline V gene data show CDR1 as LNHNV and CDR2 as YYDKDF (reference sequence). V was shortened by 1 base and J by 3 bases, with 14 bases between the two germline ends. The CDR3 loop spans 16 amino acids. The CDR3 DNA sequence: TGTGCCACCAGCAGAGTTCGCGCCAGCCTAACAGATACGCAGTATTTT. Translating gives CATSRVRASLTDTQYF. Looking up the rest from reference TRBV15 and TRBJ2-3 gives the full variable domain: DAMVIQNPRYQVTQFGKPVTLSCSQTLNHNVMYWYQQKSSQAPKLLFHYYDKDFNNEADTPDNFQSRRPNTSFCFLDIRSPGLGDTAMYLCATSRVRASLTDTQYFGPGTRLTVL.

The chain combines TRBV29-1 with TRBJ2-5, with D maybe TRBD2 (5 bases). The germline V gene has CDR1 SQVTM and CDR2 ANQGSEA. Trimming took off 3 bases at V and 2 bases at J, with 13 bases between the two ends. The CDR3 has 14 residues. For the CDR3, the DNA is TGCAGCGTTGACAACGGGATTACGCAAGAGACCCAGTACTTC. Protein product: CSVDNGITQETQYF.

For the CDR3, the DNA is TGTGCCAGTACCCGGGGACAGGGACGGGGCTACACCTTC. The encoded protein is CASTRGQGRGYTF. The chain is built from TRBV19 and TRBJ1-2; 9 bases agree with TRBD1. V shed 7 bases, J shed 8 bases, and the junction held 8 bases outside the gene matches. CDR1 and CDR2 from the germline V gene are LNHDA and SQIVND (reference sequence). CDR3 length: 13 amino acids.

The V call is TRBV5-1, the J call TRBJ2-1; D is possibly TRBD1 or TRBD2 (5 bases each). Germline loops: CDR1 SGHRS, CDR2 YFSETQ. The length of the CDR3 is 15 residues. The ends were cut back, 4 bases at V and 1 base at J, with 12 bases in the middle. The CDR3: CASSEGGGSYNEQFF. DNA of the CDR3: TGCGCCAGCAGCGAAGGTGGGGGATCCTACAATGAGCAGTTCTTC.

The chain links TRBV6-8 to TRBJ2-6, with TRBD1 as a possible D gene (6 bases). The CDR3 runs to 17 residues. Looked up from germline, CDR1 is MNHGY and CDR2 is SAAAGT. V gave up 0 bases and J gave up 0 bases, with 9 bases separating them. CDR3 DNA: TGTGCCAGCAGTTACTCCCAGGGGAGCTCTGGGGCCAACGTCCTGACTTTC. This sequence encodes CASSYSQGSSGANVLTF.

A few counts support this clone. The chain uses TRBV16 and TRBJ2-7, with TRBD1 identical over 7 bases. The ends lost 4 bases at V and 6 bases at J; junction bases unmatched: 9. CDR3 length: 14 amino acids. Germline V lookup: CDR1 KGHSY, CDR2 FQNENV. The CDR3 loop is CASSRSTGVGEQYF. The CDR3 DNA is TGTGCCAGCAGCCGGAGCACAGGGGTGGGCGAGCAGTACTTC.

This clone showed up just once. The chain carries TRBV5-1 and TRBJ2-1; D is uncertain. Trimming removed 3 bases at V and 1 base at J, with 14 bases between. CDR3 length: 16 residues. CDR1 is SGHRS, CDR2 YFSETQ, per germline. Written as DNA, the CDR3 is TGCGCCAGCAGCTCCCTCTCGCAGCAATCCTACAATGAGCAGTTCTTC. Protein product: CASSSLSQQSYNEQFF.

CDR3 bases: TGTGCCACCAGCAGAGTTTTTCCCTACAATGAGCAGTTCTTC. Its translation is CATSRVFPYNEQFF. V and J are TRBV15 and TRBJ2-1; D is uncertain. Germline V gives CDR1 LNHNV, CDR2 YYDKDF (reference sequence). This CDR3 region has 14 residues. V shed 1 base and J shed 2 bases, with 6 bases lying between them.

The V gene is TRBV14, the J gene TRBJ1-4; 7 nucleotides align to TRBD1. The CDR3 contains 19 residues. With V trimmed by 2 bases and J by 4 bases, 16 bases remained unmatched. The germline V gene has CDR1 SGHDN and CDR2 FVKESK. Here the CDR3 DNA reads TGTGCCAGCAGCCAATATGTTCGGGGACCGGGACAGCTTAATGAAAAACTGTTTTTT. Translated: CASSQYVRGPGQLNEKLFF.